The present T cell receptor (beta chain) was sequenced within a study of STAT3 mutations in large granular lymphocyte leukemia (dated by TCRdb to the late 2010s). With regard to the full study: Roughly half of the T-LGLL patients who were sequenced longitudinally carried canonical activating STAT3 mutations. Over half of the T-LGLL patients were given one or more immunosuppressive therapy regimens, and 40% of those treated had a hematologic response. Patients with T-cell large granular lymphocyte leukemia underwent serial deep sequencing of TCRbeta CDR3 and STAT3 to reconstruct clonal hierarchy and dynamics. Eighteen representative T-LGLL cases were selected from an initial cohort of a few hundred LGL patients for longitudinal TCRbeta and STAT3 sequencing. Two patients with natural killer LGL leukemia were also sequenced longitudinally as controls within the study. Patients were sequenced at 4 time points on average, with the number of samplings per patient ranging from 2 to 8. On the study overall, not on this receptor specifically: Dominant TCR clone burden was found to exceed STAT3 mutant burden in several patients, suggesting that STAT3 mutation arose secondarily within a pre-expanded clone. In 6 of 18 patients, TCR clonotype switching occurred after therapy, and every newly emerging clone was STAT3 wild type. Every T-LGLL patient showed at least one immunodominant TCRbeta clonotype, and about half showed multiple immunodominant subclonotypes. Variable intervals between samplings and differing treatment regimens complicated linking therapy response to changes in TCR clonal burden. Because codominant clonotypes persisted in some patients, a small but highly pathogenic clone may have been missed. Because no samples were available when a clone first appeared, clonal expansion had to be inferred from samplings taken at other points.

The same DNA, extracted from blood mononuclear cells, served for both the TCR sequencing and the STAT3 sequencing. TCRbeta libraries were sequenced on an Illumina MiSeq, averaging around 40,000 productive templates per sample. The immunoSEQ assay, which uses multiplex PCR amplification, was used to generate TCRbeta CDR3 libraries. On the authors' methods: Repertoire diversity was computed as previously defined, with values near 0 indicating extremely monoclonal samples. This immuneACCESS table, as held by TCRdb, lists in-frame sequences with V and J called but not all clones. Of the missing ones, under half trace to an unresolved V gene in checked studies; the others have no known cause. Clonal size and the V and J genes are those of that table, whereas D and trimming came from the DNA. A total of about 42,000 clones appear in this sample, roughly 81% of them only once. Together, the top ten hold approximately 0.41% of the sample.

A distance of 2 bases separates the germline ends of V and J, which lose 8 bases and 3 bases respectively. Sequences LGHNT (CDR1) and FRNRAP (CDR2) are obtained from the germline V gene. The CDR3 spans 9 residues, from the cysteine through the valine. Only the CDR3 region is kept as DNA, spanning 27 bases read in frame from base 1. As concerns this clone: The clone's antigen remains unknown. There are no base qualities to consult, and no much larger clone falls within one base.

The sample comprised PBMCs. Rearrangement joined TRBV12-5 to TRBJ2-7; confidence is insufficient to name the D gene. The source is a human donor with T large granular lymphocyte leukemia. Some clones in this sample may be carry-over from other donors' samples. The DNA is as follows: TGTGCTAGTTTCTACGAGCAGTACGTC. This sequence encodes CASFYEQYV.